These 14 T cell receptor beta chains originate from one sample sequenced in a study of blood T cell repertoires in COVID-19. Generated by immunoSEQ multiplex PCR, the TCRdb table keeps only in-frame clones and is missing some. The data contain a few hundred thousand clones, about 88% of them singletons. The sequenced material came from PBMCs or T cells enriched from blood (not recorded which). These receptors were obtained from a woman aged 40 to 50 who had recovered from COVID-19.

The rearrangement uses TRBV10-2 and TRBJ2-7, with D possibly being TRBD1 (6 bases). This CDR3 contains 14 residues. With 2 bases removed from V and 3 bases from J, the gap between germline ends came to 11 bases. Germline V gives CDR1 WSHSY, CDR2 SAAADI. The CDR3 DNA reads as TGCGCCAGCAGTGAGGGACAGTCATACTACGAGCAGTACTTC. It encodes CASSEGQSYYEQYF.

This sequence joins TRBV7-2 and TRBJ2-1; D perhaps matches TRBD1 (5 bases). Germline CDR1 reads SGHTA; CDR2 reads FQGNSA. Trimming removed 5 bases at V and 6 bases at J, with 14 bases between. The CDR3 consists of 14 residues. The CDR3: CASSPAGWSNEQFF. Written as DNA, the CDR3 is TGTGCCAGCAGCCCAGCAGGGTGGTCCAATGAGCAGTTCTTC.

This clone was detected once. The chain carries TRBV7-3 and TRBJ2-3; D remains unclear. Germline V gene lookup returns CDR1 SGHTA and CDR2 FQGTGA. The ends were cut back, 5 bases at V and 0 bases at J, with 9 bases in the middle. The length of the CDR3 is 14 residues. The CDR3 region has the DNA TGTGCCAGCAGCCCCCAGCGAAGCACAGATACGCAGTATTTT. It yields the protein CASSPQRSTDTQYF.

The CDR3 DNA reads TGTGCCAGCAGCCCTTTACAGGGGAGGTACTCCTATAATTCACCCCTCCACTTT. Translating it yields CASSPLQGRYSYNSPLHF. The rearrangement joins TRBV28 to TRBJ1-6; 7 nucleotides agree with TRBD1. This CDR3 is 18 amino acids long. Looked up from germline, CDR1 is MDHEN and CDR2 is SYDVKM. V lost 6 bases to trimming and J lost 0 bases; unmatched junction nucleotides: 11.

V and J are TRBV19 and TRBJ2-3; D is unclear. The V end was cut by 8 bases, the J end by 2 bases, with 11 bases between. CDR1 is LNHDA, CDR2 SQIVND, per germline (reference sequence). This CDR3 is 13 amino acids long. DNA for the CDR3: TGTGCCAGTGCGGCTGCGCCCACAGATACGCAGTATTTT. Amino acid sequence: CASAAAPTDTQYF.

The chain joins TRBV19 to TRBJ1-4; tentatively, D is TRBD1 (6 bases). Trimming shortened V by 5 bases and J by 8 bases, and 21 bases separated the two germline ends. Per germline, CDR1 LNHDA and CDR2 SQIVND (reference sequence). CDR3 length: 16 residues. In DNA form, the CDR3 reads TGTGCCAGTAGTTTTGCGGCGGACAGCGAGGGGGAAAAACTGTTTTTT. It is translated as CASSFAADSEGEKLFF.

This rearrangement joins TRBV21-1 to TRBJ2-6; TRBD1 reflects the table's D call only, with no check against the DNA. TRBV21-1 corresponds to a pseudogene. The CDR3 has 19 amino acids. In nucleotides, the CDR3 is TGTGCCAGCAGCCGGACAGGGGGCAATGAAGCTTCTGGGGCCAACGTCCTGACTTTC. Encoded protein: CASSRTGGNEASGANVLTF.

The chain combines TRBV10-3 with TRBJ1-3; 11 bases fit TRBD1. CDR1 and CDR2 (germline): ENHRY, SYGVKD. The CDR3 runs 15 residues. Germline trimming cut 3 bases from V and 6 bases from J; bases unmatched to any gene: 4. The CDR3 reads CAISERTGGENTIYF. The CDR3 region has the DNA TGTGCCATCAGTGAAAGGACAGGGGGCGAAAACACCATATATTTT.

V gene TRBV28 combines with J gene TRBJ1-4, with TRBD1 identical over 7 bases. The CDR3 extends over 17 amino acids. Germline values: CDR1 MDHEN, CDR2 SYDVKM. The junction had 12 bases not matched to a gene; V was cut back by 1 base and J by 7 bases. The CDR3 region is CASSLSRGDSRGEKLFF. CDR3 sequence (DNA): TGTGCCAGCAGTTTATCGCGGGGGGACAGCCGGGGTGAAAAACTGTTTTTT.

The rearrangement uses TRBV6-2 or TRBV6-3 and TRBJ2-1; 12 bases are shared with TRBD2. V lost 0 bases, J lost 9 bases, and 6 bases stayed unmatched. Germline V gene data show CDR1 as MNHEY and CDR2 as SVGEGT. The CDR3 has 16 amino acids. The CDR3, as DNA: TGTGCCAGCAGTTACTCCCGACTAGCGGGAGATGGTGAGCAGTTCTTC. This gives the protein CASSYSRLAGDGEQFF.

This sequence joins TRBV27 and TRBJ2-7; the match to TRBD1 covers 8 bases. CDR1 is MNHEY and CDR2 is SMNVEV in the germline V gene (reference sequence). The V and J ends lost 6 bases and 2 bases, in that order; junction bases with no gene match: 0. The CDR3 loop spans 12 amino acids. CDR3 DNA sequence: TGTGCCAGCAGGGACAGGGCCTACGAGCAGTACTTC. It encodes CASRDRAYEQYF.

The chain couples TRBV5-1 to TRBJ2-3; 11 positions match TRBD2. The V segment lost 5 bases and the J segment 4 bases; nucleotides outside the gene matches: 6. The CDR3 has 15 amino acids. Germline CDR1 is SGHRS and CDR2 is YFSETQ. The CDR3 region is CASSVSGGVADTQYF. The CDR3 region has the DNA TGCGCCAGCAGTGTTAGCGGGGGGGTTGCAGATACGCAGTATTTT.

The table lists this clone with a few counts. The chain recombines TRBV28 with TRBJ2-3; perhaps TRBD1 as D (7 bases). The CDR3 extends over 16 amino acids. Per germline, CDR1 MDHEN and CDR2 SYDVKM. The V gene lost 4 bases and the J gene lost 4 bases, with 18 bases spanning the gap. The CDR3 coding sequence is TGTGCCAGCAGTTCCCAACAGGGGACTCCCCCAGATACGCAGTATTTT. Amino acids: CASSSQQGTPPDTQYF.

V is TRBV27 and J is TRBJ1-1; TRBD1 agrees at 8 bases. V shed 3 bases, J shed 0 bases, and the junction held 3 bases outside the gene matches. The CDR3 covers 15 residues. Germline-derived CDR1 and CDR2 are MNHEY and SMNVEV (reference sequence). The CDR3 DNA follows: TGTGCCAGCAGTTTTCAGGGGGCACTGAACACTGAAGCTTTCTTT. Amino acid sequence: CASSFQGALNTEAFF.